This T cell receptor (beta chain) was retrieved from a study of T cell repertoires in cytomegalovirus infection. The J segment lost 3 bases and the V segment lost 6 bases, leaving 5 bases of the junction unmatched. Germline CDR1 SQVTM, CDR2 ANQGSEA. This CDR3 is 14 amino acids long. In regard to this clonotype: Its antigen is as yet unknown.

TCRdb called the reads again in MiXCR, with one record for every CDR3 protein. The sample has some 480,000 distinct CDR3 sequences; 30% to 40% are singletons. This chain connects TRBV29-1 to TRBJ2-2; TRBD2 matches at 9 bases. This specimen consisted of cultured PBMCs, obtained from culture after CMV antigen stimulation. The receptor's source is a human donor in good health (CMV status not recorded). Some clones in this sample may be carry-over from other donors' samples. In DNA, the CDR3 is TGCAGCGTGGGGCTAGCGGGACACACCGGGGAGCTGTTTTTT. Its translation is CSVGLAGHTGELFF.